These T cell receptor beta chains were read from a single sample in a study of blood T cells in healthy people across ages. Each CDR3 protein is one row after TCRdb ran MiXCR on the 5' RACE reads. The sample lists about 1.8 million distinct CDR3 sequences, less than 50% occurring once. What was sequenced was blood. Every receptor here comes from a woman in her thirties or forties in good health. Each CDR3 is given with its conserved first and last residue. Fields, in order: clone size, D gene, V gene, J gene, CDR3 protein, CDR3 DNA. D genes are given only for firm matches. Where a row states a size, it is once, few, many or the class of an expanded clone; other rows omit it.

>NA|TRBD2|TRBV6-1|TRBJ2-1
CASSQGLAGKTSYNEQFF
TGTGCCAGCAGCCAGGGACTAGCGGGCAAGACGTCCTACAATGAGCAGTTCTTC
>NA|NA|TRBV20-1|TRBJ1-2
CSASLDVLHGYTF
TGCAGTGCTAGTCTGGACGTACTTCATGGCTACACCTTC
>NA|NA|TRBV5-1|TRBJ2-3
CASTLGGTTDAQYF
TGCGCCAGCACCCTAGGCGGCACCACAGATGCGCAGTATTTT
>NA|TRBD2|TRBV20-1|TRBJ2-1
CSATRTRGPPKQFF
TGCAGTGCTACTAGGACTAGAGGACCCCCGAAGCAGTTCTTC
>few|NA|TRBV12-3/TRBV12-4|TRBJ1-2
CASSLGTAAQYTF
TGTGCCAGCAGTTTAGGGACAGCGGCCCAGTACACCTTC
>NA|NA|TRBV5-6|TRBJ1-1
CASSETTTTEAFF
TGTGCCAGCAGCGAGACAACAACAACTGAAGCTTTCTTT
>few|NA|TRBV3-1|TRBJ2-3
CASSQSQARPTDTQYF
TGTGCCAGCAGCCAAAGTCAAGCCAGACCCACAGATACGCAGTATTTT
>few|NA|TRBV12-3/TRBV12-4|TRBJ2-1
CASTITGYNEQFF
TGTGCCAGCACGATAACAGGCTACAATGAGCAGTTCTTC
>NA|TRBD1|TRBV10-3|TRBJ1-4
CAISDLGQGNEKLFF
TGTGCCATCAGTGATTTGGGACAGGGTAATGAAAAACTGTTTTTT
>few|NA|TRBV4-1|TRBJ2-7
CASSQGQATYEQYF
TGCGCCAGCAGCCAAGGACAGGCTACCTACGAGCAGTACTTC
>NA|TRBD1|TRBV7-2|TRBJ1-2
CASSFTGTGDRHLYTF
TGTGCCAGCAGCTTTACCGGGACAGGGGACAGACACCTCTACACCTTC
>NA|NA|TRBV29-1|TRBJ1-4
CNVTGAEKLFF
TGCAACGTAACGGGGGCCGAAAAACTGTTTTTT
>NA|TRBD1|TRBV27|TRBJ1-6
CASSTRQGVALHF
TGTGCCAGCAGTACCCGACAGGGGGTTGCCCTCCACTTT
>NA|NA|TRBV6-1|TRBJ1-2
CATRAENYGYTF
TGTGCCACCCGGGCGGAAAACTATGGCTACACCTTC
>NA|NA|TRBV20-1|TRBJ1-2
CSAGNSLTRGEGYGYTF
TGCAGTGCTGGAAATAGCCTTACCAGGGGTGAGGGCTATGGCTACACCTTC
>NA|TRBD2|TRBV27|TRBJ2-1
CASSFRGLAGPRYNEQFF
TGTGCCAGCAGTTTTAGAGGGCTAGCGGGGCCTCGCTACAATGAGCAGTTCTTC
>NA|NA|TRBV7-9|TRBJ2-1
CASSFKSEGNEQFF
TGTGCCAGCAGCTTTAAGAGTGAGGGCAATGAGCAGTTCTTC
>NA|NA|TRBV5-1|TRBJ2-3
CASSVQGRADTQYF
TGCGCCAGCAGCGTACAGGGCCGGGCAGATACGCAGTATTTT
>many|NA|TRBV11-2|TRBJ2-5
CASSYRFQETQYF
TGTGCCAGCAGTTACAGGTTTCAGGAGACCCAGTACTTC
>NA|NA|TRBV6-6|TRBJ2-7
CASSYSRIYEQYF
TGTGCCAGCAGTTACTCGCGCATCTACGAGCAGTACTTC
>many|NA|TRBV24-1|TRBJ1-2
CATSDFGRDIGGYTF
TGTGCCACCAGTGATTTTGGCCGAGATATAGGTGGCTACACCTTC
>NA|NA|TRBV10-2|TRBJ2-2
CASSDGTFGTGELFF
TGCGCCAGCAGTGATGGGACCTTTGGCACCGGGGAGCTGTTTTTT
>NA|NA|TRBV15|TRBJ1-2
CATSRGNNYGYTF
TGTGCCACCAGCAGGGGCAACAACTATGGCTACACCTTC
>many|NA|TRBV12-3/TRBV12-4|TRBJ1-2
CASSLGQRYGYTF
TGTGCCAGCAGTTTAGGGCAGCGCTATGGCTACACCTTC
>NA|NA|TRBV5-1|TRBJ1-1
CASNPGQGKNTEAFF
TGCGCCAGCAACCCGGGGCAGGGGAAGAACACTGAAGCTTTCTTT
>many|NA|TRBV6-2/TRBV6-3|TRBJ2-7
CASSDSSYEQYF
TGTGCCAGCAGCGACAGCTCCTACGAGCAGTACTTC
>NA|NA|TRBV27|TRBJ1-2
CASRASGQNYGYTF
TGTGCCAGCAGGGCCAGCGGCCAAAACTATGGCTACACCTTC
>NA|TRBD1|TRBV29-1|TRBJ1-1
CSVEADRAGWGTGTEAFF
TGCAGCGTTGAAGCCGACAGGGCCGGATGGGGCACGGGCACTGAAGCTTTCTTT
>NA|NA|TRBV7-8|TRBJ2-7
CASSLASDGNYEQYF
TGTGCCAGCAGCTTAGCATCGGACGGAAACTACGAGCAGTACTTC
>NA|NA|TRBV7-2|TRBJ2-2
CASSLDRERTGELFF
TGTGCCAGCAGCTTAGACAGGGAACGAACCGGGGAGCTGTTTTTT
>NA|NA|TRBV6-1|TRBJ2-6
CTSILSGQFSGANVLTF
TGTACCAGCATTCTGTCGGGACAATTCTCTGGGGCCAACGTCCTGACTTTC
>NA|NA|TRBV28|TRBJ1-2
CASALIPGADNIF
TGTGCCAGCGCATTAATACCAGGTGCTGATAACATCTTC
>NA|TRBD2|TRBV28|TRBJ2-7
CANSLGRARGSHEQYF
TGTGCCAACAGTTTAGGGAGGGCACGAGGCTCCCACGAGCAGTACTTC
>once|TRBD1|TRBV18|TRBJ2-1
CASSATGGMNEQFF
TGTGCCAGCTCAGCGACAGGGGGTATGAATGAGCAGTTCTTC
>few|NA|TRBV18|TRBJ2-6
CASSPQGGGANVLTF
TGTGCCAGCTCACCACAGGGAGGTGGGGCCAACGTCCTGACTTTC
>few|NA|TRBV28|TRBJ2-3
CASSLPPMSTDTQYF
TGTGCCAGCAGTCTTCCCCCCATGAGCACAGATACGCAGTATTTT
>few|NA|TRBV25-1|TRBJ2-7
CASSEYGKAYEQYF
TGTGCCAGCAGTGAATATGGTAAGGCCTACGAGCAGTACTTC
>NA|NA|TRBV11-3|TRBJ2-3
CASSLGSLGDTQYF
TGTGCCAGCAGCTTAGGGTCCTTGGGGGATACGCAGTATTTT
>NA|NA|TRBV4-1|TRBJ1-2
CASSQGPAPYGYTF
TGCGCCAGCAGCCAAGGACCAGCTCCCTATGGCTACACCTTC
>NA|NA|TRBV6-2/TRBV6-3|TRBJ2-5
CASRGTDGPQETQYF
TGTGCCAGCAGGGGGACGGACGGGCCGCAAGAGACCCAGTACTTC
>NA|TRBD1|TRBV3-1|TRBJ2-7
CASSQAGQEHREQYF
TGTGCCAGCAGCCAAGCTGGACAGGAACATAGGGAGCAGTACTTC
>NA|NA|TRBV6-1|TRBJ2-7
CASSEKGAGEQYF
TGTGCCAGCAGTGAGAAGGGAGCGGGTGAGCAGTACTTC
>NA|TRBD1|TRBV29-1|TRBJ1-2
CSAWDRNYGYTF
TGCAGCGCCTGGGACAGGAACTATGGCTACACCTTC
>once|TRBD2|TRBV5-1|TRBJ2-3
CASSLGGLAGRRTSTDTQYF
TGCGCCAGCAGCTTGGGGGGACTAGCGGGAAGAAGAACTAGCACAGATACGCAGTATTTT
>NA|TRBD1|TRBV6-2/TRBV6-3|TRBJ1-2
CASRETGQDGAGYTF
TGTGCCAGCAGAGAAACGGGACAGGATGGGGCCGGCTACACCTTC
>few|TRBD1|TRBV4-3|TRBJ2-5
CASSQGRDRVETQYF
TGCGCCAGCAGCCAAGGAAGGGACAGGGTGGAGACCCAGTACTTC
>few|NA|TRBV7-2|TRBJ2-5
CASSLVRQTQYF
TGTGCCAGCAGCTTAGTTAGGCAGACCCAGTACTTC
>few|NA|TRBV3-1|TRBJ2-7
CASSQQDTEQYF
TGTGCCAGCAGCCAACAGGACACCGAGCAGTACTTC
>NA|TRBD2|TRBV9|TRBJ2-1
CASSVGLVAGENEQFF
TGTGCCAGCAGCGTAGGGTTGGTAGCGGGGGAGAATGAGCAGTTCTTC
>NA|TRBD2|TRBV6-6|TRBJ2-1
CASSDGGALVNEQFF
TGTGCCAGCAGCGACGGGGGGGCCTTGGTAAATGAGCAGTTCTTC
>NA|NA|TRBV11-2|TRBJ2-1
CASSLGQLAKETQFF
TGTGCCAGCAGTCTAGGTCAACTAGCAAAGGAGACCCAGTTCTTC
>NA|TRBD1|TRBV27|TRBJ2-6
CASRTRDRVSGANVLTF
TGTGCCAGCAGGACACGGGACAGAGTCTCTGGGGCCAACGTCCTGACTTTC
>once|NA|TRBV10-3|TRBJ1-1
CAIREDGEVNTEAFF
TGTGCCATCAGAGAGGACGGAGAAGTGAACACTGAAGCTTTCTTT